This entry features one T cell receptor beta chain sequence. What it binds is unknown. Donors were drawn from the roughly 130-subject validation cohort, separate from the approximately 620-subject first cohort. The CDR3 covers 15 residues. The germline V and J ends were trimmed by 6 bases and 0 bases, with 14 bases remaining between them. Germline V gene lookup returns CDR1 MNHEY and CDR2 SMNVEV (reference sequence). This sample is part of a study of cytomegalovirus exposure and HLA in healthy donors. Study findings and constraints: According to the study, approximately 150 TCR beta chains were cytomegalovirus-associated.

Assay: immunoSEQ multiplex PCR; the TCRdb copy retains only in-frame clones and omits some. Of 150,000 to 200,000 clones listed, approximately 86% are singletons. Sequencing was performed on PBMCs. The chain carries TRBV27 and TRBJ1-2; the D gene is possibly TRBD1 (6 bases). The TCR originated in a young woman in good health and CMV-seronegative. This CDR3 is CASSELRGSNYGYTF. For the CDR3, the DNA is TGTGCCAGCAGCGAGCTCAGGGGATCTAACTATGGCTACACCTTC.